This record covers a single T cell receptor (beta chain). Antigen: not known. Some second doses came at about 4 weeks and others at about 12 weeks; these were pooled. The repertoire was sequenced with immunoSEQ multiplex PCR; TCRdb's copy has only in-frame clones and lacks some. The repertoire includes 150,000 to 200,000 clones, 94% of them detected once, and roughly 4.6% sits in the top ten. These data belong to a study of T cell responses to AZD1222 COVID-19 vaccine. General study points: Clonal diversity may have been underestimated, and the donors were mostly white British, with more females than males. Vaccine-associated CD4 TCRs ranged over spike, dominating at 160-218 and 743-854. Just a handful of AZD1222 recipients were seropositive at baseline.

Losses at the gene ends were 4 bases for V and 4 bases for J; bases not matched to a gene: 6. Germline V CDR1 and CDR2: SGHTA, FQGNSA. This CDR3 region has 15 residues. Here the sequenced sample was peripheral blood, taken 28 days after the second AZD1222 dose. This clonotype was obtained from an adult who received the AZD1222 COVID-19 vaccine. The chain has TRBV7-2 and TRBJ2-3, with 9 bases aligning to TRBD1. In DNA, the CDR3 is TGTGCCAGCAGCTCCACAGGGGGCAGGGCAGATACGCAGTATTTT. Residues: CASSSTGGRADTQYF. The full variable domain, completed using reference TRBV7-2 and TRBJ2-3, is GAGVSQSPSNKVTEKGKDVELRCDPISGHTALYWYRQSLGQGLEFLIYFQGNSAPDKSGLPSDRFSAERTGGSVSTLTIQRTQQEDSAVYLCASSSTGGRADTQYFGPGTRLTVL.